The clone carrying this TCR beta chain was found a few times. Its antigen is unidentified. This entry is derived from a study of early T cells in non-severe SARS-CoV-2 infection. Study-wide results and limits: There was a bias toward anti-spike CD8 responses in VDJdb matching, which missed private and CD4 specificities.

TCRdb reprocessed the 5' RACE reads with MiXCR, giving one entry per CDR3 protein. The sample has about 58,000 distinct CDR3 sequences; more than 7% are singletons. CDR3 length: 13 residues. The germline V gene encodes CDR1 LNHNV and CDR2 YYDKDF (reference sequence). The V and J ends lost 5 bases and 4 bases respectively, with 9 bases between them. The clonotype originates from an adult who was a healthcare worker with PCR-confirmed SARS-CoV-2 infection or an uninfected control (not recorded which). Sequenced: whole blood. The chain links TRBV15 to TRBJ1-5; D remains unclear. The CDR3 spells CATSGRGNQPQHF. CDR3 in DNA: TGTGCCACCAGCGGTCGAGGGAATCAGCCCCAGCATTTT.